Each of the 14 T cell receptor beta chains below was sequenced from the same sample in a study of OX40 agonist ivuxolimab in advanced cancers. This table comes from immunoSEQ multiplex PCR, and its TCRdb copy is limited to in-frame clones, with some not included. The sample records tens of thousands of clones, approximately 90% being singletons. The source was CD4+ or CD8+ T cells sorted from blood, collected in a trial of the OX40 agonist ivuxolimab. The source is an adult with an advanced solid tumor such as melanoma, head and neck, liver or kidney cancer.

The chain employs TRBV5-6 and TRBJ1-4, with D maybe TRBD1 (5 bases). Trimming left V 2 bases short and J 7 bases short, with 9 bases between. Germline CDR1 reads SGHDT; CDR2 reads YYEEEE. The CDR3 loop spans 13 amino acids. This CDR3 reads CASSFGDPEKLFF. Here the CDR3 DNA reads TGTGCCAGCAGCTTCGGGGACCCTGAAAAACTGTTTTTT.

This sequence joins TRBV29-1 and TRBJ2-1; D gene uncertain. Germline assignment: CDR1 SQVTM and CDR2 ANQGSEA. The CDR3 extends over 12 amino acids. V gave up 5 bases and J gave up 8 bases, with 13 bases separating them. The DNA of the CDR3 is TGCAGCGTTAGGGATATGGCCTATGAGCAGTTCTTC. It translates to CSVRDMAYEQFF.

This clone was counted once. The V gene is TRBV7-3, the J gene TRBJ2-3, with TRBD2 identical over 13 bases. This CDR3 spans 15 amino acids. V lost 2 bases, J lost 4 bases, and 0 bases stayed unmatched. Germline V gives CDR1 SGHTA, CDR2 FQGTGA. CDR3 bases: TGTGCCAGCAGCTTAGGGACTAGCGGGGCAGATACGCAGTATTTT. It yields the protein CASSLGTSGADTQYF. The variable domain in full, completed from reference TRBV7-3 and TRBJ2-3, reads GAGVSQTPSNKVTEKGKYVELRCDPISGHTALYWYRQSLGQGPEFLIYFQGTGAADDSGLPNDRFFAVRPEGSVSTLKIQRTERGDSAVYLCASSLGTSGADTQYFGPGTRLTVL.

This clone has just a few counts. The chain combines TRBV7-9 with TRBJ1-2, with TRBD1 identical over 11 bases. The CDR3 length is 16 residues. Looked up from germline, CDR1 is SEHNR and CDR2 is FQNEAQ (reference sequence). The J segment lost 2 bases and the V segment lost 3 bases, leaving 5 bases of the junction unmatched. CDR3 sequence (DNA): TGTGCCAGCAGCTTTAGGGACAGGGGGATGAACTATGGCTACACCTTC. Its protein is CASSFRDRGMNYGYTF. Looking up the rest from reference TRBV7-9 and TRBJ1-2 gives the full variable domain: DTGVSQNPRHKITKRGQNVTFRCDPISEHNRLYWYRQTLGQGPEFLTYFQNEAQLEKSRLLSDRFSAERPKGSFSTLEIQRTEQGDSAMYLCASSFRDRGMNYGYTFGSGTRLTVV.

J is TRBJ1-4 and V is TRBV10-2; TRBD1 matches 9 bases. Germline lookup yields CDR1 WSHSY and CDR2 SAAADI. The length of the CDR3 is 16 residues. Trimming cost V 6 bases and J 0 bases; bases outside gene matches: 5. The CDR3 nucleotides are TGCGCCAGCAGCAGCACAGGGGGCGCAACTAATGAAAAACTGTTTTTT. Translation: CASSSTGGATNEKLFF.

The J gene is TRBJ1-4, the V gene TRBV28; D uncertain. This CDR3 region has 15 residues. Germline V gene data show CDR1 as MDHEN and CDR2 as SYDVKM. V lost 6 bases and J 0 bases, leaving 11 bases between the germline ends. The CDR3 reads CASRLTEATNEKLFF. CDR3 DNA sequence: TGTGCCAGCAGACTAACAGAGGCAACTAATGAAAAACTGTTTTTT.

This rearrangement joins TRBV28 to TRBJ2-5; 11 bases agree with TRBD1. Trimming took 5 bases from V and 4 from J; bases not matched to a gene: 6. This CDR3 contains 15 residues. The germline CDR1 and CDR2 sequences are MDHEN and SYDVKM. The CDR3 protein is CASSQRTGGIETQYF. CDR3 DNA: TGTGCCAGCAGTCAAAGGACAGGGGGCATAGAGACCCAGTACTTC.

For the CDR3, the DNA is TGTGCCAGCAGTTATATCGGACAGGGCTTTGCAACTAATGAAAAACTGTTTTTT. This gives the protein CASSYIGQGFATNEKLFF. The gene calls are TRBV28 and TRBJ1-4, with TRBD1 matching 8 bases. This CDR3 is built from 18 residues. CDR1 and CDR2 from the germline V gene are MDHEN and SYDVKM. J gave up 0 bases and V 4 bases, and 10 bases lay outside the gene matches.

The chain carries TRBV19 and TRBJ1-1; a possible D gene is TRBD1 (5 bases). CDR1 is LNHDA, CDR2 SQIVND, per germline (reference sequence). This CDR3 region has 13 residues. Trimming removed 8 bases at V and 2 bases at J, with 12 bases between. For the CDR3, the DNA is TGTGCCAGTTTGCCAGGGTTTAACACTGAAGCTTTCTTT. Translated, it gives CASLPGFNTEAFF.

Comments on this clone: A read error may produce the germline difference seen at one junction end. CDR3 in DNA: TGTGCCAGCACAACCGGGACAGGGAGTTTGCGGTTC. Its translation: CASTTGTGSLRF. The chain employs TRBV27 and TRBJ2-7; TRBD1 agrees at 9 bases. Looked up from germline, CDR1 is MNHEY and CDR2 is SMNVEV (reference sequence). The CDR3 has 12 residues.

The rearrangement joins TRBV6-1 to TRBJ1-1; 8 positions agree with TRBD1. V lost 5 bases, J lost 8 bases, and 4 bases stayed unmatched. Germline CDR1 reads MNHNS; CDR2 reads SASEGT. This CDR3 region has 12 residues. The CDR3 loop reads CASSMTGAEAFF. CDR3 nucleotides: TGTGCCAGCAGTATGACAGGGGCAGAAGCTTTCTTT.

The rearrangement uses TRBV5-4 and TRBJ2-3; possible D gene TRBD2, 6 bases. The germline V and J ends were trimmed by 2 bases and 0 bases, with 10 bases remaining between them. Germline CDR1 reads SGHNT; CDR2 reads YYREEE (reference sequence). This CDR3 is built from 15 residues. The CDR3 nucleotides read TGTGCCAGCAGCTTTCTTAGCGGTAGCACAGATACGCAGTATTTT. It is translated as CASSFLSGSTDTQYF.

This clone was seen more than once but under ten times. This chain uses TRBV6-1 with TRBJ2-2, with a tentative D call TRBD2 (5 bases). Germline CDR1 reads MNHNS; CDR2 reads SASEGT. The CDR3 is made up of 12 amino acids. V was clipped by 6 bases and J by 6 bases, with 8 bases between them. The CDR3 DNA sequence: TGTGCCAGCAGGGACGGGGCCGGGGAGCTGTTTTTT. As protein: CASRDGAGELFF.

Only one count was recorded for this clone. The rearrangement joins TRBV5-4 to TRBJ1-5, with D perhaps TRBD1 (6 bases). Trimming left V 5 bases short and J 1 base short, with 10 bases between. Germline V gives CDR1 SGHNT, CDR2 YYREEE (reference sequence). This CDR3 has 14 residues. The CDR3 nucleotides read TGTGCCAGCAGTATCACAGGGAGCAATCAGCCCCAGCATTTT. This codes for CASSITGSNQPQHF.